This T cell receptor beta chain was captured in a study of blood T cell repertoires in COVID-19. Overall study: Donors in the United States, Italy and Spain gave samples during acute or convalescent COVID-19.

Authors' methods: Reference gene primer amplification yielded estimated nucleated cell counts. Using immunoSEQ multiplex PCR, the repertoire was profiled, and TCRdb retains in-frame clones only, with some absent. V and J calls and clone size are copied from that table; D and trimming were computed from the DNA. This sample has fewer than 350,000 clones, with roughly 91% found just once. The CDR3 totals 15 residues. Looked up from germline, CDR1 is PRHDT and CDR2 is FYEKMQ (reference sequence). The V and J ends lost 2 bases and 3 bases, in that order; junction bases with no gene match: 6. The clonotype originates from a man between 35 and 55 years old with acute or convalescent COVID-19. The specimen sequenced was peripheral blood. The chain couples TRBV13 to TRBJ2-7; 8 bases align to TRBD1. DNA for the CDR3: TGTGCCAGCAGCTTATCAGGGGGCCTCTACTACGAGCAGTACTTC. It is translated as CASSLSGGLYYEQYF.